The rows below give T cell receptor beta chains drawn from one sample of a study of sequential checkpoint blockade in melanoma. Some clones are missing from TCRdb's copy, which holds only in-frame ones; the method was immunoSEQ multiplex PCR. The data contain under 5,500 clones, 32% of them singletons. Sequences were derived from tumor tissue (inferred from file names), sampled from a patient given nivolumab and ipilimumab in sequence. The receptors derive from a human donor with melanoma. Each CDR3 is given without its conserved first and last residue.

v_call: TRBV25-1; j_call: TRBJ1-1; cdr3_aa: ASSDRQGVYTEAF
v_call: TRBV28; j_call: TRBJ1-1; cdr3_aa: ASTLDRAGRRAF
v_call: TRBV6-8; j_call: TRBJ2-7; cdr3_aa: ASSLIAGSMGY
v_call: TRBV29-1; j_call: TRBJ2-7; cdr3_aa: SVEDDTTADYEQY
v_call: TRBV5-1; j_call: TRBJ2-3; cdr3_aa: ASSLALAGGADTQY
v_call: TRBV14; j_call: TRBJ2-2; cdr3_aa: ASSLGLAGHGELF
v_call: TRBV28; j_call: TRBJ1-2; cdr3_aa: ASSLTALYGYT
v_call: TRBV6-8; j_call: TRBJ2-7; cdr3_aa: ASSYYGNRDRRIYEQY
v_call: TRBV28; j_call: TRBJ1-2; cdr3_aa: GTWAPGIYGYT
v_call: TRBV6-8; j_call: TRBJ1-1; cdr3_aa: ASTLTTRGETEAF
v_call: TRBV6-8; j_call: TRBJ1-5; cdr3_aa: ASSLPGPDQPQH
v_call: TRBV6-8; j_call: TRBJ2-2; cdr3_aa: ASSIGEGEDAPDTGELF